The 19 T cell receptor beta chains below come from one sample, sequenced in a study of T cells after yellow fever vaccination. MiXCR, applied by TCRdb to the 5' RACE reads, yields one record per CDR3 protein. Counted here are 400,000 or so distinct CDR3 sequences, 6.2% occurring once; the ten biggest clones make up roughly 15%. The input for sequencing was PBMCs, taken 5 days after the yellow fever booster vaccination. These receptors were obtained from a man younger than 40 who received the YFV17D yellow fever vaccine.

This chain uses TRBV6-2 or TRBV6-3 with TRBJ2-2; no definite D call. CDR1 and CDR2 from the germline V gene are MNHEY and SVGEGT. CDR3 length equals 15 residues. V was trimmed by 7 bases and J by 6 bases, leaving 18 bases between them. The CDR3 nucleotides are TGTGCCAGCACCCGTCCTTTTGTGGGATCCGGGGAGCTGTTTTTT. Its protein product is CASTRPFVGSGELFF.

This clonotype was picked up a small number of times. This chain links TRBV29-1 with TRBJ2-2; possibly TRBD2 for D (5 bases). V shed 5 bases and J shed 3 bases, with 13 bases lying between them. The CDR3 extends over 14 amino acids. Germline CDR1 and CDR2: SQVTM and ANQGSEA. CDR3 loop: CSVKHPGYTGELFF. The CDR3 nucleotides read TGCAGCGTTAAGCACCCGGGGTACACCGGGGAGCTGTTTTTT.

This clonotype has a handful of counts. The chain carries TRBV29-1 and TRBJ1-2; D is perhaps TRBD1 (6 bases). The CDR3 loop spans 15 amino acids. The germline V gene encodes CDR1 SQVTM and CDR2 ANQGSEA. Trimming took 4 bases from V and 3 from J, leaving 18 bases between them. The CDR3 reads CSVGRNRAGDYGYTF. DNA of the CDR3: TGCAGCGTTGGTCGGAACAGGGCGGGAGACTATGGCTACACCTTC.

V is TRBV27 and J is TRBJ1-2; tentative D call: TRBD1 (6 bases). The CDR3 covers 14 residues. Germline CDR1 is MNHEY and CDR2 is SMNVEV (reference sequence). The V and J ends lost 5 bases and 6 bases respectively, with 16 bases between them. The CDR3 sequence: CASSASRGVNGYTF. The CDR3 nucleotides read TGTGCCAGCAGTGCTAGCAGGGGCGTCAATGGCTACACCTTC.

The chain employs TRBV28 and TRBJ2-1; 7 nucleotides align to TRBD2. Germline lookup yields CDR1 MDHEN and CDR2 SYDVKM. The CDR3 length is 15 residues. J lost 8 bases, V lost 6 bases, and 13 bases had no gene match. The CDR3 DNA sequence: TGTGCCAGCAGGGAAGAGAGCGGGACTTCGGATGAGCAGTTCTTC. This codes for CASREESGTSDEQFF.

This clonotype was seen many times. This rearrangement joins TRBV29-1 to TRBJ2-2; tentative D call: TRBD2 (6 bases). The CDR3 is 13 residues long. V lost 4 bases and J 6 bases, leaving 12 bases between the germline ends. CDR1 SQVTM and CDR2 ANQGSEA come from the germline V gene. Here the CDR3 reads CSVAWRESGELFF. In nucleotides, the CDR3 is TGCAGCGTTGCCTGGAGGGAGTCCGGGGAGCTGTTTTTT.

This clonotype has just a few counts. The chain uses TRBV4-3 and TRBJ2-3; 13 bases match TRBD2. CDR1 is LGHNA, CDR2 YSLEER, per germline. Trimming took 1 base from V and 4 from J; bases not matched to a gene: 2. The CDR3 runs 16 residues. CDR3 sequence reads: CASSQATSGRADTQYF. CDR3 bases: TGCGCCAGCAGCCAAGCCACTAGCGGGAGGGCAGATACGCAGTATTTT.

In DNA form, the CDR3 reads TGCAGTGCTCATAGTTACACCGGGGAGCTGTTTTTT. It is translated as CSAHSYTGELFF. The chain couples TRBV20-1 to TRBJ2-2; no clear D. The germline V gene encodes CDR1 DFQATT and CDR2 SNEGSKA (reference sequence). V lost 5 bases, J lost 3 bases, and 7 bases lay in between. The CDR3 contains 12 residues.

The table lists this clonotype with many counts. The CDR3 loop is CASSWQGAFSGELFF. In nucleotides, the CDR3 is TGTGCCAGCAGCTGGCAGGGGGCTTTCTCCGGGGAGCTGTTTTTT. This chain joins TRBV7-2 and TRBJ2-2; 8 positions match TRBD1. The ends lost 4 bases at V and 6 bases at J; junction bases unmatched: 7. CDR1 and CDR2 (germline): SGHTA, FQGNSA. This CDR3 is 15 amino acids long.

This clonotype was detected many times. The rearrangement links TRBV7-2 to TRBJ2-5, with TRBD2 matching 8 bases. Germline loops: CDR1 SGHTA, CDR2 FQGNSA. Trimming at V came to 1 base and at J to 7 bases, leaving 2 bases not matched to a gene. The CDR3 totals 13 residues. In nucleotides, the CDR3 is TGTGCCAGCAGCTTAGGGGCGGGAGGGACCCAGTACTTC. This translates into CASSLGAGGTQYF.

The rearrangement links TRBV23-1 to TRBJ2-7; tentative D call: TRBD1 (5 bases). TRBV23-1 is flagged as an ORF with uncertain function. CDR3 size: 15 residues. V lost 4 bases and J lost 0, with 13 bases in between. CDR3 loop: CASSPEGADSYEQYF. In DNA form, the CDR3 reads TGCGCCAGCAGTCCGGAAGGGGCTGACTCCTACGAGCAGTACTTC.

In this sample, this clonotype turned up many times. V and J are TRBV15 and TRBJ2-3; 9 bases agree with TRBD2. The CDR3 length is 18 residues. The trim removed 3 bases at V and 4 bases at J, leaving 14 bases unmatched. Germline-derived CDR1 and CDR2 are LNHNV and YYDKDF (reference sequence). The CDR3 DNA reads TGTGCCACCAGCAGTCGGGGCGGGAGGGCCCCCCGCCCAGATACGCAGTATTTT. Residues: CATSSRGGRAPRPDTQYF. The full variable domain, with the rest looked up from reference TRBV15 and TRBJ2-3, is DAMVIQNPRYQVTQFGKPVTLSCSQTLNHNVMYWYQQKSSQAPKLLFHYYDKDFNNEADTPDNFQSRRPNTSFCFLDIRSPGLGDTAMYLCATSSRGGRAPRPDTQYFGPGTRLTVL.

This clonotype was detected many times. The gene calls are TRBV7-2 and TRBJ2-7; tentative D call: TRBD2 (6 bases). The V gene lost 5 bases and the J gene lost 0 bases, with 14 bases spanning the gap. This CDR3 spans 15 amino acids. Per germline, CDR1 SGHTA and CDR2 FQGNSA. The CDR3 DNA reads TGTGCCAGCAGCCAATCCCTGGGAGGCTCCTACGAGCAGTACTTC. Residues: CASSQSLGGSYEQYF.

This clonotype appeared a few times. This chain's CDR3 is CASSSGQGSADTQYF. The CDR3 nucleotides are TGTGCCAGCAGCTCGGGACAGGGTTCAGCAGATACGCAGTATTTT. This chain connects TRBV11-3 to TRBJ2-3; 9 bases map to TRBD1. J was trimmed by 4 bases and V by 4 bases; bases with no gene match: 6. Germline loops: CDR1 SGHNT, CDR2 YENEEA. This CDR3 contains 15 residues.

This clonotype has more than one count but fewer than ten. The chain recombines TRBV5-1 with TRBJ2-2, with no clear D. This CDR3 spans 17 amino acids. V was shortened by 0 bases and J by 2 bases, with 14 bases between the two germline ends. CDR1 and CDR2 from the germline V gene are SGHRS and YFSETQ. CDR3 sequence: CASSLDSASPNTGELFF. The CDR3 DNA follows: TGCGCCAGCAGCTTGGATTCGGCTTCGCCTAACACCGGGGAGCTGTTTTTT.

This clonotype was observed a few times. The chain is built from TRBV7-6 and TRBJ2-2, with TRBD2 matching over 11 bases. V gave up 5 bases and J gave up 5 bases; unmatched junction bases: 7. The CDR3 consists of 16 residues. Per the germline V gene, CDR1 is SGHVS and CDR2 is FNYEAQ. CDR3 bases: TGTGCCAGCAGCCAAAATAGCGGGAGGGCGACCGGGGAGCTGTTTTTT. This codes for CASSQNSGRATGELFF.

This clonotype turned up a few times. The chain couples TRBV20-1 to TRBJ2-2; D gene ambiguous. Between the trimmed V and J ends, which lost 5 bases and 4 bases, there was a span of 11 bases. The length of the CDR3 is 13 residues. The V gene's germline CDR1 is DFQATT and CDR2 SNEGSKA (reference sequence). CDR3 sequence: CSARRLGTGELFF. The CDR3 DNA follows: TGCAGTGCTCGGAGACTGGGCACCGGGGAGCTGTTTTTT.

This clonotype occurred many times. The chain recombines TRBV5-6 with TRBJ2-7; unclear D gene. The V end lost 0 bases, the J end lost 7 bases, and 11 bases lay between the germline ends. Per the germline V gene, CDR1 is SGHDT and CDR2 is YYEEEE. This CDR3 contains 13 residues. The CDR3 protein is CASSLDRAREQYF. The DNA of the CDR3 is TGTGCCAGCAGCTTGGACAGAGCGCGTGAGCAGTACTTC.

There are a few counts of this clonotype. This chain uses TRBV19 with TRBJ2-7; 7 bases map to TRBD1. The junction had 4 bases not matched to a gene; V was cut back by 6 bases and J by 5 bases. This CDR3 spans 12 amino acids. Germline V gives CDR1 LNHDA, CDR2 SQIVND (reference sequence). CDR3 loop: CASRQGINEQYF. The CDR3 nucleotides read TGTGCCAGTAGACAGGGGATAAACGAGCAGTACTTC.